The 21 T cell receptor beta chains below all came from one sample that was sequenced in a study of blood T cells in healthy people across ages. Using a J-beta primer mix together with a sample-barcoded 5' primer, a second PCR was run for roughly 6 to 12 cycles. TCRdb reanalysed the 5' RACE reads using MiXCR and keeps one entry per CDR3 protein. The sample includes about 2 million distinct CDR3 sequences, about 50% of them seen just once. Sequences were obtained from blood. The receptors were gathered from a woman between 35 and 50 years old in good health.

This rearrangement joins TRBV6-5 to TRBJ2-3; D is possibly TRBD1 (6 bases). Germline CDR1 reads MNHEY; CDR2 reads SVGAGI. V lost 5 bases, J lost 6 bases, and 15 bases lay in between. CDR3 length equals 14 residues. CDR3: CASSAYTGYDTQYF. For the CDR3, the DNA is TGTGCCAGCAGTGCCTACACAGGGTACGATACGCAGTATTTT.

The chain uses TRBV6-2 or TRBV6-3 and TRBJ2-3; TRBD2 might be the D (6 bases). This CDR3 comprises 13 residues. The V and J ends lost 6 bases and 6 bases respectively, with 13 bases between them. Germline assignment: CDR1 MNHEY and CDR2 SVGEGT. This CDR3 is CASSLAFMDTQYF. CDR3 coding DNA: TGTGCCAGCAGCCTAGCGTTCATGGATACGCAGTATTTT.

The CDR3 DNA sequence: TGCAGTGCTAGAGATAGGGAAAGGAACTCGTATGGCTACACCTTC. Its translation: CSARDRERNSYGYTF. This chain links TRBV20-1 with TRBJ1-2; no reliable D call. There are 15 residues in the CDR3. Germline lookup yields CDR1 DFQATT and CDR2 SNEGSKA (reference sequence). Deletions cut 0 bases from V and 5 bases from J, with 16 bases between.

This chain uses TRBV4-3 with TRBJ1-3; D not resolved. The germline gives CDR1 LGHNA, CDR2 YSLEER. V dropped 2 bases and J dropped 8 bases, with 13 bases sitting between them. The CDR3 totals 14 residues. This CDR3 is CASSQTLQRDTIYF. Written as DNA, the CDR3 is TGCGCCAGCAGCCAAACTCTACAACGGGACACCATATATTTT.

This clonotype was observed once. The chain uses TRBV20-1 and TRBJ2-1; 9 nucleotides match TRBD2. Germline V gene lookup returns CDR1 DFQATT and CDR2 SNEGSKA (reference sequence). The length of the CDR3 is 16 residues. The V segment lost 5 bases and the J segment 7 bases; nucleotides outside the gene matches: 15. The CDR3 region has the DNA TGCAGTGCTCCGCCGTTGGTAGCGGGGGTGTATAATGAGCAGTTCTTC. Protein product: CSAPPLVAGVYNEQFF.

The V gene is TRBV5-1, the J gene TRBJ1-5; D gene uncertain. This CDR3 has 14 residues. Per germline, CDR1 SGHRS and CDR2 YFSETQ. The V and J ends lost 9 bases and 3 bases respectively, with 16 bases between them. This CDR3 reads CATSWLEDNQPQHF. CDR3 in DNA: TGCGCCACCTCCTGGTTGGAGGACAATCAGCCCCAGCATTTT.

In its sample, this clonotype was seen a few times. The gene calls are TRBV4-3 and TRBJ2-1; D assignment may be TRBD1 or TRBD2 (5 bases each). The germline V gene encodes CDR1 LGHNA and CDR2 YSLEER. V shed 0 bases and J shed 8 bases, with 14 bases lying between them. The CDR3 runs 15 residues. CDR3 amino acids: CASSQDQVRGYEQFF. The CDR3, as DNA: TGCGCCAGCAGCCAAGATCAAGTGAGGGGCTATGAGCAGTTCTTC.

The CDR3 loop reads CASSQEAGRAYGYTF. The CDR3 bases are TGTGCCAGCAGCCAAGAGGCGGGCCGGGCCTATGGCTACACCTTC. The J gene is TRBJ1-2, the V gene TRBV14; D uncertain. V lost 0 bases and J lost 4, with 12 bases in between. CDR1 and CDR2 from the germline V gene are SGHDN and FVKESK. The CDR3 covers 15 residues.

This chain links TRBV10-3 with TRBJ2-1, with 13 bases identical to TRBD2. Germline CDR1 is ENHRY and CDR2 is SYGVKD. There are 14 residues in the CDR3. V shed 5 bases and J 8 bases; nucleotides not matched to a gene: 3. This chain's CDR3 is CAISPGLAGDEQFF. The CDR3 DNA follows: TGTGCCATCAGTCCAGGACTAGCGGGAGATGAGCAGTTCTTC.

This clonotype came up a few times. CDR3 sequence (DNA): TGTGCCAGCAGCTTAGGGGCTCCAGCTAACTATGGCTACACCTTC. Protein: CASSLGAPANYGYTF. This chain uses TRBV7-2 with TRBJ1-2, with unresolved D. CDR3 length: 15 amino acids. Trimming shortened V by 1 base and J by 0 bases, and 9 bases separated the two germline ends. CDR1 is SGHTA, CDR2 FQGNSA, per germline.

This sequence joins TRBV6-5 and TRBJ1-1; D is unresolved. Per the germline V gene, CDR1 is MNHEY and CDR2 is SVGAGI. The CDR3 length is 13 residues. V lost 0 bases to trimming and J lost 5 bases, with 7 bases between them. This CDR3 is CASSYSSSTEAFF. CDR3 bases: TGTGCCAGCAGTTACTCGAGTTCGACTGAAGCTTTCTTT.

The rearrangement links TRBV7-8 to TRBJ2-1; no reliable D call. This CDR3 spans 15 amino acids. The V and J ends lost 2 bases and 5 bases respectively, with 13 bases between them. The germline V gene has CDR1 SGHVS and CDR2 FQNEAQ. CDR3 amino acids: CASSLTMDDHNEQFF. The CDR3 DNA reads TGTGCCAGCAGCTTAACCATGGACGACCACAATGAGCAGTTCTTC.

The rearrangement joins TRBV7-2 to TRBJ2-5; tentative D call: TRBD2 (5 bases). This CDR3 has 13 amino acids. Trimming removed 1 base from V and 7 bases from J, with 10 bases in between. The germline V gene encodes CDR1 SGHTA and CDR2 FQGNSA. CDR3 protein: CASSLVGETTQYF. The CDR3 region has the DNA TGTGCCAGCAGCTTAGTTGGGGAGACGACCCAGTACTTC. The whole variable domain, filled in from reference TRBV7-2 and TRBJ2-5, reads GAGVSQSPSNKVTEKGKDVELRCDPISGHTALYWYRQSLGQGLEFLIYFQGNSAPDKSGLPSDRFSAERTGGSVSTLTIQRTQQEDSAVYLCASSLVGETTQYFGPGTRLLVL.

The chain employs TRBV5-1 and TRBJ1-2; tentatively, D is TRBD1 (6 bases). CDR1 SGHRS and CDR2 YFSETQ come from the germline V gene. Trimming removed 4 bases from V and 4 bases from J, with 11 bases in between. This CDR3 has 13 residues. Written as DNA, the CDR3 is TGCGCCAGCAGCGAAGGGGGAATCTATGGCTACACCTTC. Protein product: CASSEGGIYGYTF.

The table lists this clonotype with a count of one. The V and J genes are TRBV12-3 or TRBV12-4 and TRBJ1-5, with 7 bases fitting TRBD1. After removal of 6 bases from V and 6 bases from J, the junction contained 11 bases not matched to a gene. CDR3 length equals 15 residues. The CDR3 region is CASSPGTEVRQPQHF. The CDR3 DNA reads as TGTGCCAGCAGCCCGGGGACAGAGGTTCGTCAGCCCCAGCATTTT.

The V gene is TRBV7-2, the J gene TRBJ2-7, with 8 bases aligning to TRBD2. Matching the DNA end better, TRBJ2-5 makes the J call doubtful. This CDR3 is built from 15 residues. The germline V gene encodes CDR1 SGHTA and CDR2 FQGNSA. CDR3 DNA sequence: TGTGCCAGCAGTTCCCAGCGGACTAGCTTCCAGACCCAGTACTTC. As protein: CASSSQRTSFQTQYF.

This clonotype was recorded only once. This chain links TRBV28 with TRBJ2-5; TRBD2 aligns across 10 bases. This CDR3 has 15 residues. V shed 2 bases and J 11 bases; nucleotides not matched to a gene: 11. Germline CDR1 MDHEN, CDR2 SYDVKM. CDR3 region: CASSLTLSSGGRQYF. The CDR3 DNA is TGTGCCAGCAGTTTAACGCTTTCTAGCGGGGGACGACAGTACTTC.

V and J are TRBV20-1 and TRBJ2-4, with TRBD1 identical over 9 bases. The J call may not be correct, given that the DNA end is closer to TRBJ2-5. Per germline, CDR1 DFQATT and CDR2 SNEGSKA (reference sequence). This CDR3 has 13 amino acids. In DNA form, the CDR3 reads TGCAGTGCTGTGGGACAGGGTGTGAAGACCCAGTACTTC. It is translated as CSAVGQGVKTQYF.

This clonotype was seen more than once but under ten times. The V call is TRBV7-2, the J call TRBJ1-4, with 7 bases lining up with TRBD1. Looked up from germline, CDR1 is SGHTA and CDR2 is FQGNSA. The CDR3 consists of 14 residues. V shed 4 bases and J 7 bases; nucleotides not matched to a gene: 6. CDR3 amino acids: CASSYRGGSEKLFF. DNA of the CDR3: TGTGCCAGCAGCTACAGGGGTGGCAGTGAAAAACTGTTTTTT.

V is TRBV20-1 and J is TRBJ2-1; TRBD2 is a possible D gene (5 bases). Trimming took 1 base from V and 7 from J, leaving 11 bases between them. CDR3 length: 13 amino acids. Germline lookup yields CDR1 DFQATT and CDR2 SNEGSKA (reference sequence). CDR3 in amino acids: CSARGTARNEQFF. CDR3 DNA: TGCAGTGCTAGAGGGACTGCCCGAAATGAGCAGTTCTTC.

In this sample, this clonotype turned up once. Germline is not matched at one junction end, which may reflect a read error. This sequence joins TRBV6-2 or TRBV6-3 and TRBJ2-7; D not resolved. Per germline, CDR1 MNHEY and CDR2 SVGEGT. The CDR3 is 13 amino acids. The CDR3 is CASIYLGIHEQYF. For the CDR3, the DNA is TGTGCCAGCATTTACTTGGGAATCCACGAGCAGTACTTC.